A single sample is the source of the 32 T cell receptor beta chains below, sequenced in a study of T cells in Graves' hyperthyroidism and ophthalmopathy. Authors of the study amplified TCR beta CDR3 regions from RNA transcripts. In the first-round RT-PCR of the TCR CDR3, the HTBI primer set was used. TCRdb re-derived calls from the multiplex PCR reads in MiXCR, one entry per CDR3 protein. The sample lists about 200,000 distinct CDR3 sequences, roughly 17% seen once, with roughly 50% in the top ten. Sequenced: blood. Every receptor here comes from a woman in her fifties or sixties with Graves' hyperthyroidism.

This clonotype was picked up many times. CDR3 nucleotide sequence: TGTGCCAGCAGTGAAGCGGGAGGGGAGACCCAGTACTTC. This codes for CASSEAGGETQYF. The chain combines TRBV7-9 with TRBJ2-5, with 10 bases matching TRBD2. V lost 6 bases to trimming and J lost 5 bases; unmatched junction nucleotides: 3. Germline CDR1 is SEHNR and CDR2 is FQNEAQ (reference sequence). The CDR3 length is 13 residues. Full variable domain (rest looked up from reference TRBV7-9 and TRBJ2-5): DTGVSQNPRHKITKRGQNVTFRCDPISEHNRLYWYRQTLGQGPEFLTYFQNEAQLEKSRLLSDRFSAERPKGSFSTLEIQRTEQGDSAMYLCASSEAGGETQYFGPGTRLLVL.

The table lists this clonotype with a few counts. The V and J genes are TRBV12-5 and TRBJ1-5, with D possibly TRBD1 on 5 matching bases. The germline V gene has CDR1 LGHNT and CDR2 FRNRAP. The V gene lost 5 bases and the J gene lost 5 bases, with 10 bases spanning the gap. CDR3 length equals 13 residues. DNA of the CDR3: TGTGCTAGTGGTAGAGACAGCTATCAGCCCCAGCATTTT. It translates to CASGRDSYQPQHF.

Worth noting for this clonotype: One base away lies a much larger clone, so this may be a sequencing read error. Given the absence of the conserved phenylalanine or tryptophan at the CDR3 end, a read error is likely. V gene TRBV20-1 combines with J gene TRBJ2-1; D is uncertain. The CDR3 is 15 residues long. The germline V and J ends were trimmed by 0 bases and 5 bases, with 14 bases remaining between them. Germline values: CDR1 DFQATT, CDR2 SNEGSKA (reference sequence). The CDR3 is CSARDPELDHNEQFL. The CDR3 coding sequence is TGCAGTGCTAGAGATCCCGAACTGGACCACAATGAGCAGTTCCTC.

This clonotype was seen ten or more times. V and J are TRBV11-3 and TRBJ2-6; the D gene is possibly TRBD2 (5 bases). V lost 1 base to trimming and J lost 0 bases, with 13 bases between them. CDR1 and CDR2 from the germline V gene are SGHNT and YENEEA. The CDR3 extends over 18 amino acids. The CDR3 here is CASSLGEGRHSGANVLTF. DNA of the CDR3: TGTGCCAGCAGCTTAGGAGAGGGCAGGCACTCTGGGGCCAACGTCCTGACTTTC.

This clonotype was seen a handful of times. V gene TRBV3-1 combines with J gene TRBJ1-2; D unresolved. The CDR3 runs to 15 residues. Trimming pared 0 bases from V and 4 bases from J, leaving 12 bases between. The germline CDR1 and CDR2 sequences are LGHDT and YNNKEL (reference sequence). Here the CDR3 reads CASSQEIQPFYGYTF. In nucleotides, the CDR3 is TGTGCCAGCAGCCAAGAGATCCAGCCCTTCTATGGCTACACCTTC.

This clonotype came up many times. V gene TRBV29-1 combines with J gene TRBJ2-7, with D uncertain. The CDR3 contains 10 residues. The V gene lost 4 bases and the J gene lost 5 bases, with 6 bases spanning the gap. Germline V gives CDR1 SQVTM, CDR2 ANQGSEA. This CDR3 reads CSVANNEQYF. CDR3 bases: TGCAGCGTTGCCAATAACGAGCAGTACTTC.

This clonotype was counted ten times or more. The V call is TRBV5-5, the J call TRBJ1-1; 8 bases are shared with TRBD1. V gave up 3 bases and J gave up 1 base; unmatched junction bases: 5. This CDR3 contains 15 residues. Germline V gives CDR1 SGHKS, CDR2 YYEKEE (reference sequence). The CDR3 spells CASSSTGTGNTEAFF. CDR3 DNA sequence: TGTGCCAGCAGCTCAACCGGGACAGGGAACACTGAAGCTTTCTTT.

V and J are TRBV10-1 and TRBJ2-1; no clear D gene. Trimming took 0 bases from V and 10 from J, leaving 13 bases between them. Germline loops: CDR1 WNHNN, CDR2 SYGVQD (reference sequence). The CDR3 totals 14 residues. DNA for the CDR3: TGCGCCAGCAGTGAGTCGCCGTCGAACAGAGAGCAGTTCTTC. It yields the protein CASSESPSNREQFF.

This clonotype was counted at least ten times. This rearrangement joins TRBV3-1 to TRBJ1-1, with D perhaps matching TRBD1 (5 bases). Germline-derived CDR1 and CDR2 are LGHDT and YNNKEL (reference sequence). V dropped 4 bases and J dropped 2 bases, with 17 bases sitting between them. The CDR3 covers 16 residues. The CDR3 nucleotides read TGTGCCAGCAGCCCCACGAGGCGGCAGGGCAACACTGAAGCTTTCTTT. Translation: CASSPTRRQGNTEAFF.

This clonotype was observed a few times. This chain's CDR3 is CANSRRGGSGYQPQHF. CDR3 sequence (DNA): TGTGCCAATTCCCGGAGGGGGGGTTCGGGTTATCAGCCCCAGCATTTT. The chain uses TRBV28 and TRBJ1-5; TRBD1 might be the D (6 bases). CDR1 and CDR2 (germline): MDHEN, SYDVKM. The length of the CDR3 is 16 residues. Deletions cut 10 bases from V and 5 bases from J, with 24 bases between.

This rearrangement joins TRBV7-6 to TRBJ1-3; D gene ambiguous. CDR3 size: 14 residues. CDR1 and CDR2 from the germline V gene are SGHVS and FNYEAQ. Trimming pared 4 bases from V and 1 base from J, leaving 8 bases between. Here the CDR3 DNA reads TGTGCCAGCAGCTCGCCCAGTTCTGGAAACACCATATATTTT. It encodes CASSSPSSGNTIYF.

At least ten counts were recorded for this clonotype. This chain joins TRBV2 and TRBJ2-2, with a tentative D call TRBD1 (5 bases). Germline-derived CDR1 and CDR2 are SNHLY and FYNNEI. Deletions cut 6 bases from V and 0 bases from J, with 11 bases between. The CDR3 spans 15 residues. The chain's CDR3 is CASRPYRTNTGELFF. The CDR3 bases are TGTGCCAGCAGACCCTACAGGACGAACACCGGGGAGCTGTTTTTT.

This clonotype was detected many times. The chain is built from TRBV11-3 and TRBJ2-7; D gene ambiguous. Per germline, CDR1 SGHNT and CDR2 YENEEA. Trimming left V 5 bases short and J 2 bases short, with 13 bases between. The CDR3 sequence is 14 residues long. CDR3 DNA: TGTGCCAGCAGCCCTTCGTACTCCCCCTACGAGCAGTACTTC. Protein sequence: CASSPSYSPYEQYF.

The chain combines TRBV27 with TRBJ2-7; TRBD2 is a possible D gene (6 bases). Germline V gene lookup returns CDR1 MNHEY and CDR2 SMNVEV (reference sequence). The CDR3 is made up of 14 amino acids. Trimming left V 3 bases short and J 0 bases short, with 9 bases between. CDR3 sequence reads: CASSFEGGSYEQYF. The DNA for the CDR3 is TGTGCCAGCAGTTTCGAGGGAGGCTCCTACGAGCAGTACTTC.

The chain links TRBV13 to TRBJ1-1; 11 nucleotides agree with TRBD1. CDR3 length: 18 amino acids. Germline CDR1 is PRHDT and CDR2 is FYEKMQ (reference sequence). Trimming at V came to 5 bases and at J to 4 bases, leaving 15 bases not matched to a gene. The CDR3 sequence is CASSQIGTGGGWATEAFF. In DNA form, the CDR3 reads TGTGCCAGCAGCCAGATTGGGACAGGGGGGGGCTGGGCCACTGAAGCTTTCTTT. Using reference TRBV13 and TRBJ1-1 for the parts outside the CDR3, the full variable domain is AAGVIQSPRHLIKEKRETATLKCYPIPRHDTVYWYQQGPGQDPQFLISFYEKMQSDKGSIPDRFSAQQFSDYHSELNMSSLELGDSALYFCASSQIGTGGGWATEAFFGQGTRLTVV.

This clonotype was observed at least ten times. This chain uses TRBV20-1 with TRBJ2-1, with D perhaps matching TRBD1 (6 bases). CDR3 size: 13 residues. V was trimmed by 8 bases and J by 9 bases, leaving 20 bases between them. In germline, CDR1 is DFQATT, CDR2 SNEGSKA (reference sequence). CDR3 protein: CSQRGTQSFEQFF. CDR3 sequence (DNA): TGCAGTCAAAGGGGGACCCAATCTTTTGAGCAGTTCTTC.

This clonotype appeared a few times. V usage is TRBV20-1 and J usage is TRBJ2-7; the match to TRBD2 covers 12 bases. The CDR3 is 15 residues long. Trimming cost V 1 base and J 5 bases; bases outside gene matches: 6. Germline CDR1 DFQATT, CDR2 SNEGSKA (reference sequence). The CDR3 DNA sequence: TGCAGTGCTAGAGGGGGGACTAGCGGGTGGGACGAGCAGTACTTC. This sequence encodes CSARGGTSGWDEQYF.

This clonotype was seen repeatedly, ten times or more. This chain uses TRBV3-1 with TRBJ2-7; D is undetermined. This CDR3 contains 14 residues. Germline assignment: CDR1 LGHDT and CDR2 YNNKEL (reference sequence). Trimming pared 1 base from V and 1 base from J, leaving 8 bases between. In DNA form, the CDR3 reads TGTGCCAGCAGCCAAGTGTCCCCGTCCTACGAGCAGTACTTC. Protein: CASSQVSPSYEQYF.

This clonotype came up many times. V usage is TRBV28 and J usage is TRBJ1-6; D unresolved. The CDR3 consists of 12 residues. CDR1 and CDR2 (germline): MDHEN, SYDVKM. V was pared by 6 bases and J by 10 bases, with 10 bases between. The CDR3 protein is CASSPSISPLHF. The CDR3 DNA reads TGTGCCAGCAGCCCATCCATCTCACCCCTCCACTTT.

This clonotype has at least ten counts. J is TRBJ2-1 and V is TRBV15; D call uncertain. The CDR3 extends over 11 amino acids. With 3 bases removed from V and 3 bases from J, the gap between germline ends came to 0 bases. Germline CDR1 and CDR2: LNHNV and YYDKDF (reference sequence). The CDR3 DNA is TGTGCCACCAGCAGCTACAATGAGCAGTTCTTC. Translating it yields CATSSYNEQFF.

This CDR3 is CASSLRGQGANNSPLHF. The CDR3 region has the DNA TGTGCCAGTAGTCTCCGGGGACAGGGGGCGAATAATTCACCCCTCCACTTT. The chain combines TRBV19 with TRBJ1-6; 12 bases agree with TRBD1. CDR1 is LNHDA and CDR2 is SQIVND in the germline V gene (reference sequence). The CDR3 extends over 17 amino acids. Trimming cost V 5 bases and J 5 bases; bases outside gene matches: 7.

This chain links TRBV9 with TRBJ1-3; no firm D call. V lost 4 bases and J lost 4, with 9 bases in between. Germline V gene data show CDR1 as SGDLS and CDR2 as YYNGEE. The CDR3 extends over 13 amino acids. The CDR3 protein is CASSSYGGNTIYF. CDR3 in DNA: TGTGCCAGCAGCTCGTACGGGGGAAACACCATATATTTT.

This clonotype came up many times. The chain joins TRBV2 to TRBJ2-5; 7 nucleotides match TRBD1. Germline loops: CDR1 SNHLY, CDR2 FYNNEI. V was clipped by 11 bases and J by 3 bases; unmatched bases: 24. CDR3 length equals 18 residues. The CDR3 reads CASTPKMGPRQGKETQYF. CDR3 coding DNA: TGTGCCTCAACCCCGAAGATGGGACCGAGACAGGGCAAAGAGACCCAGTACTTC.

This clonotype appeared a few times. This chain connects TRBV18 to TRBJ1-1; maybe TRBD1 (6 bases). The CDR3 loop spans 13 amino acids. Trimming removed 6 bases at V and 6 bases at J, with 14 bases between. In germline, CDR1 is KGHSH, CDR2 LQKENI. The CDR3 nucleotides read TGTGCCAGCTCCCAGGACAGAAACGCTGAAGCTTTCTTT. Its translation: CASSQDRNAEAFF.

V usage is TRBV11-2 and J usage is TRBJ2-7; 7 bases are a match to TRBD2. Trimming took 7 bases from V and 1 from J; bases not matched to a gene: 7. The CDR3 extends over 14 amino acids. The germline gives CDR1 SGHAT, CDR2 FQNNGV. The CDR3 DNA reads TGTGCCAGCACCTTCGCGGGAGAGTCCTACGAGCAGTACTTC. Protein product: CASTFAGESYEQYF.

The sample holds many counts of this clonotype. V usage is TRBV9 and J usage is TRBJ1-2; D unresolved. The germline V and J ends were trimmed by 4 bases and 4 bases, with 11 bases remaining between them. The CDR3 runs to 13 residues. Germline V CDR1 and CDR2: SGDLS, YYNGEE. CDR3 bases: TGTGCCAGCAGCACCCCAGTAGGCTATGGCTACACCTTC. It is translated as CASSTPVGYGYTF. The full variable domain, completed using reference TRBV9 and TRBJ1-2, is DSGVTQTPKHLITATGQRVTLRCSPRSGDLSVYWYQQSLDQGLQFLIQYYNGEERAKGNILERFSAQQFPDLHSELNLSSLELGDSALYFCASSTPVGYGYTFGSGTRLTVV.

The CDR3 reads CASSQWDSKNEKLFF. The CDR3 DNA reads TGCGCCAGCAGCCAATGGGACAGTAAAAATGAAAAACTGTTTTTT. V usage is TRBV4-1 and J usage is TRBJ1-4; the match to TRBD1 covers 7 bases. The CDR3 loop spans 15 amino acids. V was clipped by 2 bases and J by 5 bases; unmatched bases: 5. CDR1 is MGHRA and CDR2 is YSYEKL in the germline V gene.

The chain couples TRBV19 to TRBJ2-7; 8 nucleotides align to TRBD2. This CDR3 is 16 amino acids long. The germline gives CDR1 LNHDA, CDR2 SQIVND (reference sequence). The V and J ends lost 5 bases and 0 bases, in that order; junction bases with no gene match: 9. The chain's CDR3 is CASSPREGGPSYEQYF. CDR3 DNA sequence: TGTGCCAGTAGTCCACGGGAGGGGGGACCCTCCTACGAGCAGTACTTC.

This clonotype was recorded a few times. The chain has TRBV19 and TRBJ2-1; 11 nucleotides line up with TRBD2. J lost 8 bases, V lost 4 bases, and 16 bases had no gene match. The CDR3 has 18 residues. Germline assignment: CDR1 LNHDA and CDR2 SQIVND (reference sequence). DNA of the CDR3: TGTGCCAGTAGTACCCCTTCAAAAAAAGGACTAGCGGGCTATGAGCAGTTCTTC. This encodes CASSTPSKKGLAGYEQFF.

The sample holds many counts of this clonotype. The chain links TRBV7-3 to TRBJ2-3; TRBD2 matches 8 bases. V gave up 2 bases and J gave up 2 bases; unmatched junction bases: 6. The CDR3 loop spans 16 amino acids. CDR1 and CDR2 (germline): SGHTA, FQGTGA. Here the CDR3 DNA reads TGTGCCAGCAGCTTACCGACTAGCGCCAACACAGATACGCAGTATTTT. Protein: CASSLPTSANTDTQYF.

This clonotype was observed many times. The chain uses TRBV11-2 and TRBJ1-5; D uncertain. Germline V gene lookup returns CDR1 SGHAT and CDR2 FQNNGV. V shed 1 base and J shed 0 bases, with 13 bases lying between them. The CDR3 consists of 17 residues. CDR3 coding DNA: TGTGCCAGCAGCTTAGTGAGACCCTTTTATAGCAATCAGCCCCAGCATTTT. Translated: CASSLVRPFYSNQPQHF.

The chain joins TRBV7-9 to TRBJ1-1, with D tentatively TRBD1 (5 bases). Germline CDR1 reads SEHNR; CDR2 reads FQNEAQ (reference sequence). The germline V and J ends were trimmed by 5 bases and 5 bases, with 15 bases remaining between them. This CDR3 comprises 14 residues. The CDR3: CASSPIWGETEAFF. The CDR3 nucleotides are TGTGCCAGCAGCCCGATTTGGGGGGAGACTGAAGCTTTCTTT.